The 10 T cell receptor beta chains listed next were all sequenced from one sample in a study of blood T cell repertoires in COVID-19. Profiled with immunoSEQ multiplex PCR; TCRdb holds only in-frame clones, not every one. The sample includes around 20,000 clones, roughly nine tenths of them seen just once. The sequenced material came from peripheral blood. Every receptor here comes from a human donor in a cohort sampled during active COVID-19.

The chain employs TRBV6-1 and TRBJ2-1; the match to TRBD2 covers 7 bases. This CDR3 has 17 amino acids. CDR1 is MNHNS and CDR2 is SASEGT in the germline V gene. With V trimmed by 3 bases and J by 4 bases, 12 bases remained unmatched. The CDR3 DNA follows: TGTGCCAGCAGTGACGCTAAGAGCGGGACTCTTTACAATGAGCAGTTCTTC. Translated: CASSDAKSGTLYNEQFF.

The chain recombines TRBV4-1 with TRBJ1-1, with a tentative D call TRBD1 (5 bases). Germline V gene sequence: CDR1 MGHRA, CDR2 YSYEKL. V was cut by 0 bases and J by 6 bases, with 11 bases left in between. This CDR3 region has 14 residues. CDR3 in DNA: TGCGCCAGCAGCCAAGAGGGGCCTTTCGCTGAAGCTTTCTTT. The encoded protein is CASSQEGPFAEAFF.

V is TRBV3-1 (or the pseudogene TRBV3-2) and J is TRBJ1-2; D is perhaps TRBD1 (6 bases). The CDR3 is 13 amino acids. The V end lost 6 bases, the J end lost 8 bases, and 16 bases lay between the germline ends. The germline gives CDR1 LGHDT, CDR2 YNNKEL (reference sequence). For the CDR3, the DNA is TGTGCCAGCAGTCCAGCGACAGGCAGGGGCTACACCTTC. It translates to CASSPATGRGYTF.

The V gene is TRBV7-3, the J gene TRBJ1-1; D is possibly TRBD1 (5 bases). The CDR3 length is 14 residues. From germline, CDR1 is SGHTA and CDR2 FQGTGA. Trimming removed 0 bases from V and 5 bases from J, with 10 bases in between. The CDR3 DNA follows: TGTGCCAGCAGCTTAACGGCAGGGAAGACTGAAGCTTTCTTT. Translation gives CASSLTAGKTEAFF. Filled out from reference TRBV7-3 and TRBJ1-1, the complete variable domain reads GAGVSQTPSNKVTEKGKYVELRCDPISGHTALYWYRQSLGQGPEFLIYFQGTGAADDSGLPNDRFFAVRPEGSVSTLKIQRTERGDSAVYLCASSLTAGKTEAFFGQGTRLTVV.

This clone was found a few times. This chain uses TRBV11-1 with TRBJ1-1; no reliable D call. The CDR3 length is 13 residues. With 1 base removed from V and 7 bases from J, the gap between germline ends came to 10 bases. Germline V CDR1 and CDR2: SGHAT, FQDESV (reference sequence). CDR3 DNA sequence: TGTGCCAGCAGCTTAGGTACATCCCGTGAAGCTTTCTTT. This codes for CASSLGTSREAFF.

The CDR3 spells CASNPWEGERAYEQYF. For the CDR3, the DNA is TGTGCCAGCAATCCATGGGAGGGAGAGAGGGCCTACGAGCAGTACTTC. The chain carries TRBV7-9 and TRBJ2-7; 7 bases match TRBD2. V was clipped by 7 bases and J by 2 bases; unmatched bases: 14. There are 16 residues in the CDR3. The germline V gene has CDR1 SEHNR and CDR2 FQNEAQ (reference sequence).

The table lists this clone with a few counts. CDR3 amino acids: CASSHSYEQYF. DNA for the CDR3: TGTGCCAGCAGTCATTCCTACGAGCAGTACTTC. The rearrangement uses TRBV6-2 or TRBV6-3 and TRBJ2-7; D ambiguous. V was shortened by 5 bases and J by 1 base, with 3 bases between the two germline ends. The CDR3 has 11 amino acids. Germline values: CDR1 MNHEY, CDR2 SVGEGT.

The DNA of the CDR3 is TGTGCCTGGAGTATGTCTAGCACAGATACGCAGTATTTT. It encodes CAWSMSSTDTQYF. The gene calls are TRBV30 and TRBJ2-3; D is ambiguous. The CDR3 runs 13 residues. V was pared by 2 bases and J by 0 bases, with 6 bases between. Germline loops: CDR1 GTSNPN, CDR2 SVGIG (reference sequence).

The chain employs TRBV11-2 and TRBJ1-2; 7 positions match TRBD1. J lost 8 bases, V lost 5 bases, and 17 bases had no gene match. Germline CDR1 is SGHAT and CDR2 is FQNNGV. This CDR3 has 16 amino acids. CDR3 sequence: CASSVGKGGGRLGYTF. DNA for the CDR3: TGTGCCAGCAGCGTGGGGAAAGGGGGCGGCCGTTTGGGCTACACCTTC.

The chain joins TRBV5-4 to TRBJ1-2; TRBD1 is a possible D gene (6 bases). Trimming stripped 3 bases from V and 5 bases from J, with 17 bases between. CDR1 is SGHNT and CDR2 is YYREEE in the germline V gene (reference sequence). The CDR3 is made up of 15 amino acids. The CDR3 is CASSWSKQGVYGYTF. CDR3 nucleotides: TGTGCCAGCAGCTGGTCGAAACAGGGCGTATATGGCTACACCTTC.